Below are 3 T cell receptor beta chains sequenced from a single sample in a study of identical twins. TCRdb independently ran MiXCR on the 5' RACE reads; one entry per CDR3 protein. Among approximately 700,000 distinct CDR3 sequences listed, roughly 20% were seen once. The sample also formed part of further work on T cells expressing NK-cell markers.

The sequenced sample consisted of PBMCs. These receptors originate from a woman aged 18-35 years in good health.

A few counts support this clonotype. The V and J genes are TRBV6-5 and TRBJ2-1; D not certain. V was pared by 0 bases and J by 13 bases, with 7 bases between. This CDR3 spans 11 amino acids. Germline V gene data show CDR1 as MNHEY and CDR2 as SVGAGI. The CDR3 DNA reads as TGTGCCAGCAGTTACTCGGAGTCCCAGTTCTTC. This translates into CASSYSESQFF.

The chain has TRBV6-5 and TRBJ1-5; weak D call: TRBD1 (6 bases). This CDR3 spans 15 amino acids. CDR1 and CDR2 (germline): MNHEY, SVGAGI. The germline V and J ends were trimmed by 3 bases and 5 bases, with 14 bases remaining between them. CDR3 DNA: TGTGCCAGCAGTTATCGGAGGGGGGCAGATCAGCCCCAGCATTTT. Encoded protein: CASSYRRGADQPQHF.

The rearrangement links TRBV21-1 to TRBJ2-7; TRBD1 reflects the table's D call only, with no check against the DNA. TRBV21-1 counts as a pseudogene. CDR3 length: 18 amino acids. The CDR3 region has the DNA TGTGCCAGCAGCGTCCGAGGCGCAGGGGGCAGAAGCGAGAGCGAGCAGTACTTC. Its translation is CASSVRGAGGRSESEQYF.